The clone carrying this T cell receptor (beta chain) was picked up one time. The germline V gene has CDR1 GTSNPN and CDR2 SVGIG (reference sequence). V lost 2 bases and J 2 bases, leaving 14 bases between the germline ends. The CDR3 totals 15 residues. In the study's own analysis: Estimation of nucleated cell counts relied on the amplification of reference gene primers. Some clones are missing from TCRdb's copy, which holds only in-frame ones; the method was immunoSEQ multiplex PCR. V and J calls and clone size come straight from that table; D and trimming were deduced from the DNA. The repertoire consists of around 280,000 clones, with around 81% occurring once and the leading ten covering around 4.1%. This specimen belongs to a study of blood T cell repertoires in COVID-19. Study details: Specimens from acute and convalescent COVID-19 originated in the United States, Italy and Spain. Sources were T cells, B-cell-depleted T cells, or PBMCs; the material itself was cDNA or gDNA.

Specimen: peripheral blood. The chain carries TRBV30 and TRBJ2-3; TRBD1 is a possible D gene (6 bases). The receptor was isolated from a woman between 45 and 65 years old with active or convalescent COVID-19. The CDR3 loop is CAWSPAGVLTDTQYF. CDR3 bases: TGTGCCTGGAGTCCGGCAGGGGTACTCACAGATACGCAGTATTTT. The full variable domain, with the rest looked up from reference TRBV30 and TRBJ2-3, is SQTIHQWPATLVQPVGSPLSLECTVEGTSNPNLYWYRQAAGRGLQLLFYSVGIGQISSEVPQNLSASRPQDRQFILSSKKLLLSDSGFYLCAWSPAGVLTDTQYFGPGTRLTVL.